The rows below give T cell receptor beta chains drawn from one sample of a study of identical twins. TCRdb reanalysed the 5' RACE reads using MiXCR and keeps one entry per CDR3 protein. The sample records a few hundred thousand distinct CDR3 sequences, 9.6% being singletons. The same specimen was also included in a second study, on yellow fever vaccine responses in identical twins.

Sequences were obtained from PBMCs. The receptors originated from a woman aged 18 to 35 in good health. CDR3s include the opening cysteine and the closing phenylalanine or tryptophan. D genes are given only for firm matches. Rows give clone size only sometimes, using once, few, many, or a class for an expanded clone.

TGTGCCAGCGATTTCATAGCGGGGGCTACGCAGTATTTT | CASDFIAGATQYF | TRBD2 | TRBV12-3/TRBV12-4 | many | TRBJ2-3
TGCAGCGTTTCGGGCCTCACCTACGAGCAGTACTTC | CSVSGLTYEQYF | NA | TRBV29-1 | few | TRBJ2-7
TGTGCCAGCAGCTTATACGACAGGGGGTCAGATACGCAGTATTTT | CASSLYDRGSDTQYF | TRBD1 | TRBV5-5 | few | TRBJ2-3
TGTGCCAGCAGCCAAGATTCCAGGTACCAAGAGACCCAGTACTTC | CASSQDSRYQETQYF | NA | TRBV3-1 | many | TRBJ2-5
TGCGCCAGCAGCCCTAGGCTTGCGAACACTGAAGCTTTCTTT | CASSPRLANTEAFF | NA | TRBV4-3 | many | TRBJ1-1
TGTGCCATCAGCTCCAGGCTGAACACTTGGGAGCTGTTTTTT | CAISSRLNTWELFF | NA | TRBV7-1 | NA | TRBJ2-2
TGTGCCAGCAGCTCCTCCGGGACAGGGTTTAATACGCAGTATTTT | CASSSSGTGFNTQYF | TRBD1 | TRBV9 | few | TRBJ2-3
TGTGCCAGCAGCCAGGTGCTTACCCCAGATACGCAGTATTTT | CASSQVLTPDTQYF | NA | TRBV4-2 | NA | TRBJ2-3
TGTGCCAGCAGCCCAAGACGGGGGTCCAACGAGCAGTACTTC | CASSPRRGSNEQYF | NA | TRBV9 | NA | TRBJ2-7
TGTGCCAGCAGTACCGATTGGGGGATGAACACTGAAGCTTTCTTT | CASSTDWGMNTEAFF | NA | TRBV6-5 | few | TRBJ1-1
TGTGCCAGCAGCCCAGGGGGGACAGTCAATGAGCAGTTCTTC | CASSPGGTVNEQFF | NA | TRBV11-3 | many | TRBJ2-1
TGTGCCATCAGTGAGCCTCAGGGACTCGGTAGGGGTGAGCAGTTCTTC | CAISEPQGLGRGEQFF | NA | TRBV10-3 | many | TRBJ2-1
TGCAGTGCTAGAGACCCCCTAGCCTACAATGAGCAGTTCTTC | CSARDPLAYNEQFF | NA | TRBV20-1 | NA | TRBJ2-1
TGCGCCAGCAGCTTGGGTGGGACTAGCGGGAGCTATGAGCAGTTCTTC | CASSLGGTSGSYEQFF | TRBD2 | TRBV5-1 | few | TRBJ2-1
TGTGCCACCAGCAGAGATGAGGACGAGCAGTACTTC | CATSRDEDEQYF | NA | TRBV15 | many | TRBJ2-7
TGCGCCAGCAGCCAAGAAATCGGCCGGCTCATAGAAAACATTCAGTACTTC | CASSQEIGRLIENIQYF | NA | TRBV4-3 | few | TRBJ2-4
TGCGCCAGCAGCCCCTTTGGGACAGGGGGCGGCGGGGAGCTGTTTTTT | CASSPFGTGGGGELFF | TRBD1 | TRBV4-3 | few | TRBJ2-2
TGTGCCAGCAGTTTCGATAGCGGGAGGAGCAGAGAAGAGACCCAGTACTTC | CASSFDSGRSREETQYF | TRBD2 | TRBV28 | few | TRBJ2-5
TGCAGTGCCAAAAACCGGGACAGGGGTTCCTACGAGCAGTACTTC | CSAKNRDRGSYEQYF | TRBD1 | TRBV20-1 | NA | TRBJ2-7